What follows are 25 T cell receptor beta chains derived from one specimen sequenced in a study of chemoradiotherapy in HPV16-positive cancers. TCRdb keeps only in-frame clones here, not all; method: immunoSEQ multiplex PCR. The data show several thousand clones, approximately 95% seen once. The specimen was tumor tissue, collected from a patient who underwent chemoradiotherapy. These receptors were obtained from a human donor with HPV-associated anogenital cancer.

The rearrangement joins TRBV14 to TRBJ2-4, with 10 bases identical to TRBD2. The V and J ends lost 2 bases and 8 bases, in that order; junction bases with no gene match: 15. The CDR3 length is 18 residues. The germline V gene has CDR1 SGHDN and CDR2 FVKESK. CDR3 bases: TGTGCCAGCAGCCAACGGGCTTCACTAGCGGGGTCCCGTGACATTCAGTACTTC. Translating it yields CASSQRASLAGSRDIQYF.

The chain joins TRBV15 to TRBJ1-4, with D tentatively TRBD1 (5 bases). CDR3 size: 18 residues. V was pared by 1 base and J by 0 bases, with 15 bases between. Per germline, CDR1 LNHNV and CDR2 YYDKDF (reference sequence). The CDR3 DNA reads as TGTGCCACCAGCAGAGTTAGGGGACCCCTTGCAACTAATGAAAAACTGTTTTTT. Protein: CATSRVRGPLATNEKLFF.

V gene TRBV11-3 combines with J gene TRBJ1-2; possibly TRBD1 for D (5 bases). CDR1 and CDR2 (germline): SGHNT, YENEEA. The CDR3 extends over 13 amino acids. V was cut by 5 bases and J by 3 bases, with 10 bases left in between. CDR3 sequence reads: CASSTGTDYGYTF. The CDR3 region has the DNA TGTGCCAGCAGCACGGGGACGGACTATGGCTACACCTTC. The variable domain in full, with the rest retrieved from reference TRBV11-3 and TRBJ1-2, is EAGVVQSPRYKIIEKKQPVAFWCNPISGHNTLYWYLQNLGQGPELLIRYENEEAVDDSQLPKDRFSAERLKGVDSTLKIQPAELGDSAVYLCASSTGTDYGYTFGSGTRLTVV.

The V and J genes are TRBV6-6 and TRBJ1-3; 7 bases are shared with TRBD1. The length of the CDR3 is 13 residues. Germline trimming cut 10 bases from V and 4 bases from J; bases unmatched to any gene: 7. Germline values: CDR1 MNHNY, CDR2 SVGAGI (reference sequence). The CDR3 nucleotides are TGTGCCATTGGACCGGGACAGGGAAACACCATATATTTT. Protein: CAIGPGQGNTIYF.

The CDR3 DNA reads TGTGCCACCAGCAGAGGAGGAGGACAGGGGGCTCAAGATACGCAGTATTTT. Translated: CATSRGGGQGAQDTQYF. This chain uses TRBV15 with TRBJ2-3; TRBD1 agrees at 11 bases. The CDR3 consists of 17 residues. Germline V gives CDR1 LNHNV, CDR2 YYDKDF (reference sequence). V lost 1 base, J lost 5 bases, and 8 bases stayed unmatched.

As for this clone: The junction and the germline gene differ at one end; a read error may be behind it. This sequence joins TRBV7-7 and TRBJ2-2; maybe TRBD2 (5 bases). The CDR3 is 18 amino acids. CDR1 SSHAT and CDR2 FNYEAQ come from the germline V gene (reference sequence). The DNA of the CDR3 is TGTGCTAGCAGCCCCGGTCGGTGGTCTAGCCATTCCACCGGGGAGCTGTTTTTT. Its translation: CASSPGRWSSHSTGELFF.

The V and J genes are TRBV11-2 and TRBJ2-2, with D possibly matching TRBD2 (6 bases). The germline V gene has CDR1 SGHAT and CDR2 FQNNGV. The V gene lost 2 bases and the J gene lost 2 bases, with 18 bases spanning the gap. The CDR3 runs 18 residues. The CDR3 region is CASSLLRGGARNTGELFF. CDR3 DNA: TGTGCCAGCAGCTTATTAAGGGGCGGGGCAAGAAACACCGGGGAGCTGTTTTTT. The full variable domain, with the rest looked up from reference TRBV11-2 and TRBJ2-2, is EAGVAQSPRYKIIEKRQSVAFWCNPISGHATLYWYQQILGQGPKLLIQFQNNGVVDDSQLPKDRFSAERLKGVDSTLKIQPAKLEDSAVYLCASSLLRGGARNTGELFFGEGSRLTVL.

The chain joins TRBV9 to TRBJ1-2; 7 bases agree with TRBD1. Losses at the gene ends were 0 bases for V and 3 bases for J; bases not matched to a gene: 5. CDR1 SGDLS and CDR2 YYNGEE come from the germline V gene. The CDR3 runs 15 residues. The CDR3: CASSVGPGGDYGYTF. Here the CDR3 DNA reads TGTGCCAGCAGCGTAGGCCCAGGGGGGGACTATGGCTACACCTTC.

This chain joins TRBV6-1 and TRBJ1-5; D gene unclear. Germline V lookup: CDR1 MNHNS, CDR2 SASEGT. The V and J ends lost 1 base and 6 bases respectively, with 13 bases between them. This CDR3 region has 15 residues. The DNA for the CDR3 is TGTGCCAGCAGTGAAGGAACAGTGGTCGGTCAGCCCCAGCATTTT. Translating gives CASSEGTVVGQPQHF.

The chain carries TRBV29-1 and TRBJ2-1; D may be TRBD2 (6 bases). Per the germline V gene, CDR1 is SQVTM and CDR2 is ANQGSEA. The V gene lost 5 bases and the J gene lost 12 bases, with 23 bases spanning the gap. This CDR3 has 14 residues. CDR3 coding DNA: TGCAGCGTTTTGCCTCTATCGGGGGTCAGGTCGCAGTTCTTC. Translation: CSVLPLSGVRSQFF.

This chain uses TRBV2 with TRBJ1-5; 7 positions agree with TRBD1. The CDR3 covers 14 residues. Germline V lookup: CDR1 SNHLY, CDR2 FYNNEI. J lost 2 bases, V lost 6 bases, and 4 bases had no gene match. For the CDR3, the DNA is TGTGCCAGCAGCCGAGGACAGGGCAATCAGCCCCAGCATTTT. Translation: CASSRGQGNQPQHF.

This clone has just one count. This chain joins TRBV2 and TRBJ2-1; 7 bases are a match to TRBD2. The germline gives CDR1 SNHLY, CDR2 FYNNEI. CDR3 size: 13 residues. Trimming took 6 bases from V and 7 from J; bases not matched to a gene: 6. CDR3: CASRAGVGNEQFF. CDR3 nucleotides: TGTGCCAGCAGGGCGGGAGTGGGAAATGAGCAGTTCTTC.

The V call is TRBV19, the J call TRBJ1-1; D gene unclear. This CDR3 is built from 14 residues. Trimming removed 3 bases from V and 1 base from J, with 9 bases in between. Germline CDR1 reads LNHDA; CDR2 reads SQIVND (reference sequence). The CDR3 loop is CASSMGLGNTEAFF. As DNA, the CDR3 is TGTGCCAGTAGTATGGGGTTGGGGAACACTGAAGCTTTCTTT.

This clone was observed a single time. The gene calls are TRBV27 and TRBJ1-1; TRBD1 is a possible D gene (5 bases). The CDR3 contains 14 residues. Germline V gives CDR1 MNHEY, CDR2 SMNVEV (reference sequence). With 4 bases removed from V and 2 bases from J, the gap between germline ends came to 11 bases. CDR3 loop: CASSSRVFNTEAFF. CDR3 bases: TGTGCCAGCAGTTCCAGGGTCTTTAACACTGAAGCTTTCTTT.

The chain carries TRBV19 and TRBJ1-2; D is unclear. Trimming removed 3 bases at V and 4 bases at J, with 36 bases between. The CDR3 spans 22 residues. Per germline, CDR1 LNHDA and CDR2 SQIVND (reference sequence). CDR3 residues: CASSMGWLRTRAVGSMGYGYTF. The CDR3 region has the DNA TGTGCCAGTAGTATGGGATGGCTACGGACCCGGGCAGTCGGCTCTATGGGCTATGGCTACACCTTC.

This chain joins TRBV6-5 and TRBJ2-7, with TRBD1 matching over 9 bases. The CDR3 runs 14 residues. CDR1 and CDR2 (germline): MNHEY, SVGAGI. Unmatched junction bases numbered 8, after V lost 6 bases and J lost 5 bases. CDR3 sequence (DNA): TGTGCCAGCAGACCGGGACAGGGCCTAAACGAGCAGTACTTC. Protein sequence: CASRPGQGLNEQYF.

The chain employs TRBV14 and TRBJ2-3; D gene uncertain. CDR1 and CDR2 (germline): SGHDN, FVKESK. The CDR3 is 11 residues long. V was cut by 5 bases and J by 2 bases, with 2 bases left in between. CDR3: CASSYTDTQYF. The CDR3 coding sequence is TGTGCCAGCAGCTACACAGATACGCAGTATTTT.

The J gene is TRBJ2-7, the V gene TRBV30; 9 bases fit TRBD2. Germline trimming cut 4 bases from V and 6 bases from J; bases unmatched to any gene: 7. The CDR3 spans 13 residues. Germline V gene data show CDR1 as GTSNPN and CDR2 as SVGIG (reference sequence). The CDR3: CAWKGGGAVEQYF. CDR3 nucleotides: TGTGCCTGGAAAGGCGGGGGGGCAGTCGAGCAGTACTTC. The whole variable domain, filled in from reference TRBV30 and TRBJ2-7, reads SQTIHQWPATLVQPVGSPLSLECTVEGTSNPNLYWYRQAAGRGLQLLFYSVGIGQISSEVPQNLSASRPQDRQFILSSKKLLLSDSGFYLCAWKGGGAVEQYFGPGTRLTVT.

This chain joins TRBV29-1 and TRBJ1-2; D unresolved. Germline CDR1 SQVTM, CDR2 ANQGSEA. The CDR3 contains 12 residues. Trimming cost V 5 bases and J 4 bases, with 11 bases left between them. The CDR3 loop is CSVPQAPYGYTF. The CDR3 DNA reads as TGCAGCGTTCCCCAGGCCCCCTATGGCTACACCTTC.

The sample holds one count of this clone. The gene calls are TRBV4-2 and TRBJ2-7; 8 bases map to TRBD2. The trim removed 1 base at V and 4 bases at J, leaving 6 bases unmatched. The CDR3 loop spans 15 amino acids. Germline values: CDR1 LGHNA, CDR2 YNFKEQ. CDR3 sequence reads: CASSQGAGVGYEQYF. For the CDR3, the DNA is TGTGCCAGCAGCCAAGGAGCGGGAGTGGGGTACGAGCAGTACTTC.

The V gene is TRBV7-2, the J gene TRBJ1-6; D is ambiguous. The CDR3 extends over 16 amino acids. Germline V CDR1 and CDR2: SGHTA, FQGNSA. The V end was cut by 5 bases, the J end by 0 bases, with 11 bases between. CDR3 in amino acids: CASSRTSSSYNSPLHF. CDR3 nucleotide sequence: TGTGCCAGCAGCCGGACTTCGAGCTCCTATAATTCACCCCTCCACTTT.

The V and J genes are TRBV29-1 and TRBJ1-2; no firm D call. V lost 7 bases to trimming and J lost 4 bases, with 13 bases between them. CDR3 length: 12 amino acids. In germline, CDR1 is SQVTM, CDR2 ANQGSEA. The CDR3 DNA sequence: TGCAGCGCCGGAGATAACGTCTATGGCTACACCTTC. Translated, it gives CSAGDNVYGYTF. The full variable domain, in which reference TRBV29-1 and TRBJ1-2 provide the parts outside the CDR3, is SAVISQKPSRDICQRGTSLTIQCQVDSQVTMMFWYRQQPGQSLTLIATANQGSEATYESGFVIDKFPISRPNLTFSTLTVSNMSPEDSSIYLCSAGDNVYGYTFGSGTRLTVV.

The V gene is TRBV6-1, the J gene TRBJ2-2; 7 nucleotides align to TRBD2. J lost 3 bases, V lost 4 bases, and 5 bases had no gene match. The CDR3 has 15 residues. Germline V gene data show CDR1 as MNHNS and CDR2 as SASEGT. This CDR3 reads CASSGLADDTGELFF. The CDR3 bases are TGTGCCAGCAGTGGACTAGCCGATGACACCGGGGAGCTGTTTTTT.

The count of this clone is one. The rearrangement links TRBV30 to TRBJ2-1; D is undetermined. The germline V gene has CDR1 GTSNPN and CDR2 SVGIG (reference sequence). The CDR3 covers 14 residues. For the CDR3, the DNA is TGTGCTTCACGGCAGAAAGGATCCTACAATGAGCAGTTCTTC. Translated, it gives CASRQKGSYNEQFF.

The rearrangement joins TRBV5-1 to TRBJ2-3; 10 bases agree with TRBD2. The ends lost 4 bases at V and 1 base at J; junction bases unmatched: 3. The CDR3 sequence is 15 residues long. In germline, CDR1 is SGHRS, CDR2 YFSETQ. CDR3 residues: CASSPTSGGTDTQYF. CDR3 in DNA: TGCGCCAGCAGCCCCACTAGCGGGGGCACAGATACGCAGTATTTT.